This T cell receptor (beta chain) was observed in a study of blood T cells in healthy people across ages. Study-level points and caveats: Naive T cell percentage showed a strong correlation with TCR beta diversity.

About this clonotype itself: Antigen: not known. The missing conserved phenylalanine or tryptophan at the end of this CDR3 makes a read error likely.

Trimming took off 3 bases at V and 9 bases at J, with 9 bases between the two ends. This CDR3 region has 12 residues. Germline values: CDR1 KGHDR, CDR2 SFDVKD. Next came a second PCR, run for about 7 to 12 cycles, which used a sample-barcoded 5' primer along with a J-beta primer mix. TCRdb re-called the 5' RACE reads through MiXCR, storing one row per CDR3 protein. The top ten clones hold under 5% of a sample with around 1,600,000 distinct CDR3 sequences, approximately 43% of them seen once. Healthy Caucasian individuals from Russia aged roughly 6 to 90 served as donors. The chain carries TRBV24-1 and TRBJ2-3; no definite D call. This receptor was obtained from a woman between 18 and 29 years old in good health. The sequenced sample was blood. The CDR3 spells CATSDTTGTQYV. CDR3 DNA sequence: TGTGCCACCAGTGATACGACCGGGACGCAGTATGTT.